This record concerns one TCR beta chain sequence. This clone was counted between two and nine times. Its antigen is not yet known. Base qualities are not recorded, but no much larger clone differs from it by a single base. V gives up 8 bases and J gives up 7 bases, and the segment between their germline ends measures 9 bases. The cysteine opens and the phenylalanine closes a CDR3 of 11 amino acids. Kept here is only the CDR3 DNA, which spans 33 bases and is read in frame from base 1. The germline V gene gives CDR1 as SGHNT and CDR2 as YENEEA. This sample is part of a study of blood T cell repertoires in COVID-19 (dated by TCRdb to about 2020). Background for the entire study: Samples covering the acute and convalescent phases of COVID-19 were provided by collaborators in the United States, Italy and Spain. The dataset comprised deeply sampled blood TCRbeta repertoires from subjects exposed to, actively infected with, or recovered from COVID-19. The samples were drawn from two sources: the first 160 participants of the ongoing ImmuneRACE study, and 1,000 to 1,500 subjects contributed by 6 global collaborators. Nearly every sample came with metadata listing a de-identified subject ID, COVID-19 status, age in years and sex. The material from the prospective study consisted of cDNA or gDNA derived from T cells, B-cell-depleted T cells, or PBMCs. The repertoires were released in a freely available public database intended as a resource for research on the immune response to SARS-CoV-2. HLA class I and class II types, where available, came from metadata supplied by the sample provider rather than from assay-based typing.

Overall study results and their limits: Clinical and demographic metadata were provided uncurated, with the amount varying by source and participant.

The immunoSEQ Assay, a bias-controlled multiplex PCR, was used to amplify TCRbeta CDR3 regions from genomic DNA. From the authors' description of their analysis: Nucleated cell counts per sample were estimated from amplification of reference gene primers within the assay. To quantify the absolute abundance of each unique TCRbeta CDR3 rearrangement, sequence reads were collapsed and filtered. Productive Simpson clonality was computed per sample as the square root of Simpson's diversity index over productive rearrangements. TCRdb mirrors the immuneACCESS table, restricted to in-frame sequences. Some clones are absent from its copies; in checked studies, under half trace to an unresolved V gene, and the reason for the others is unknown. The DNA gave D and trimming, while V, J and clone size come from that table. A total of some 170,000 clones appear in this sample, roughly 79% of them only once. The ten largest clones capture roughly 11% of the sample.

At one collaborating source in Seattle, patients were enrolled during active infection and were followed longitudinally through the course of disease. Each collaborating institution followed its own protocols to collect whole blood in K2EDTA tubes. For TCRbeta analysis, collaborator samples were shipped as frozen whole blood, as isolated PBMCs, or as DNA extracted from either sample type. This sequence uses TRBV11-3 and TRBJ2-1, with TRBD1 perhaps the D gene, on 5 matching bases. The origin of this receptor is a woman aged 40 to 55 with COVID-19, enrolled during active disease. The sequencing sample was made of peripheral blood. The DNA sequence follows: TGTGCCAGCGGAAGGGGTAATGAGCAGTTCTTC. Its protein product is CASGRGNEQFF.